Below, 2 T cell receptor delta chains from the same sample are listed, as sequenced in a study of gamma-delta chains in newborns, infants, children. TCRdb redid clone calling on the reads using CATT. The table lists roughly 3,400 delta-chain clones, under 1.5% of them singletons, with 22% in the top ten. The sequenced sample consisted of blood. These receptors were obtained from a child who was a newborn, infant or young child, either healthy, febrile or measles-vaccinated (not recorded which).

Details on this clone: TCRdb lists the protein of a much larger clone for this DNA, which differs at residue 9, so this is likely a read error; the protein given here is translated from the DNA itself. The chain is built from TRDV1 and TRDJ2; 7 bases agree with TRDD3. The CDR3 has 16 residues. V shed 0 bases, J shed 1 base, and the junction held 2 bases outside the gene matches. CDR1 and CDR2 (germline): TSWWSYY, QGS. CDR3 protein: CALGELLGGLTAQLFF. CDR3 coding DNA: TGTGCTCTTGGGGAACTTCTGGGGGGTTTGACAGCACAACTCTTCTTT.

In its sample, this clone was seen a few times. A far larger clone differs by one base, so this is likely a read error. Other DNA sequences in this specimen translate into the identical CDR3. The chain employs TRAV29/DV5 and TRDJ3, with TRDD3 as a possible D gene (6 bases). Germline CDR1 reads NSMFDY; CDR2 reads ISSIKDK. CDR3 length equals 17 residues. CDR3 residues: CAASALGSSWDTRQMFF. The CDR3 region has the DNA TGTGCAGCAAGCGCGCTGGGGAGCTCCTGGGACACCCGACAGATGTTCTTC.